These 28 T cell receptor beta chains share one sample of origin, sequenced in a study of blood T cell repertoires in COVID-19. Clones were read by immunoSEQ multiplex PCR, and TCRdb kept only the in-frame ones, dropping some. This table holds some 300,000 clones, around 88% found once. The sequenced sample consisted of peripheral blood. Receptor source: a woman in her twenties or thirties who had recovered from COVID-19.

The chain uses TRBV19 and TRBJ1-1, with TRBD1 matching 8 bases. Trimming at V came to 4 bases and at J to 3 bases, leaving 7 bases not matched to a gene. Germline V gives CDR1 LNHDA, CDR2 SQIVND (reference sequence). The CDR3 is 15 amino acids. The CDR3 loop reads CASSTQGAGYTEAFF. DNA of the CDR3: TGTGCCAGTAGTACCCAGGGGGCCGGTTACACTGAAGCTTTCTTT.

The V call is TRBV18, the J call TRBJ2-1; the match to TRBD2 covers 11 bases. The junction had 3 bases not matched to a gene; V was cut back by 6 bases and J by 8 bases. This CDR3 spans 13 amino acids. The germline CDR1 and CDR2 sequences are KGHSH and LQKENI. CDR3 DNA sequence: TGTGCCAGCTCGCTGGGACTAGCGGATGAGCAGTTCTTC. This encodes CASSLGLADEQFF.

Notes on this clone: This sample includes further DNA sequences coding for the same CDR3. The genes are TRBV28 and TRBJ2-2, with 8 bases fitting TRBD2. The germline gives CDR1 MDHEN, CDR2 SYDVKM. V shed 3 bases and J 6 bases; nucleotides not matched to a gene: 3. This CDR3 has 14 residues. The CDR3 nucleotides read TGTGCCAGCAGTTTGGTCGGGGGGGCCGGGGAGCTGTTTTTT. Encoded protein: CASSLVGGAGELFF.

The chain has TRBV27 and TRBJ1-1, with TRBD1 matching over 7 bases. From germline, CDR1 is MNHEY and CDR2 SMNVEV (reference sequence). The junction had 6 bases not matched to a gene; V was cut back by 5 bases and J by 6 bases. CDR3 length: 13 residues. CDR3 bases: TGTGCCAGCAGTCCCACAGGGGTCGCTGAAGCTTTCTTT. This sequence encodes CASSPTGVAEAFF.

CDR3 nucleotide sequence: TGTGCCACCAGCAGAGACGTAGCGACAGGATACGAGCAGTACTTC. This translates into CATSRDVATGYEQYF. The chain has TRBV15 and TRBJ2-7; tentatively, D is TRBD1 (6 bases). The V gene's germline CDR1 is LNHNV and CDR2 YYDKDF (reference sequence). V lost 0 bases, J lost 4 bases, and 13 bases lay in between. CDR3 size: 15 residues.

This clone has a single count. The gene calls are TRBV6-5 and TRBJ1-3; D is unclear. V lost 7 bases to trimming and J lost 0 bases, with 13 bases between them. Germline lookup yields CDR1 MNHEY and CDR2 SVGAGI. The CDR3 spans 15 residues. The CDR3 nucleotides read TGTGCCAGCATCTCATGGGCGTTCTCTGGAAACACCATATATTTT. This codes for CASISWAFSGNTIYF.

J is TRBJ2-7 and V is TRBV19; 10 nucleotides agree with TRBD1. Germline assignment: CDR1 LNHDA and CDR2 SQIVND (reference sequence). The CDR3 spans 13 residues. Trimming took 7 bases from V and 5 from J; bases not matched to a gene: 5. The CDR3 sequence: CASMGQGFHEQYF. CDR3 bases: TGTGCCAGTATGGGACAGGGGTTTCACGAGCAGTACTTC.

The chain has TRBV10-3 and TRBJ2-7; no clear D. Trimming pared 6 bases from V and 4 bases from J, leaving 10 bases between. The germline gives CDR1 ENHRY, CDR2 SYGVKD. The length of the CDR3 is 12 residues. CDR3 protein: CAIRGNTYEQYF. The CDR3 nucleotides read TGTGCCATCAGGGGCAATACGTACGAGCAGTACTTC.

The chain links TRBV6-1 to TRBJ1-1; tentatively, D is TRBD1 (5 bases). V was shortened by 3 bases and J by 6 bases, with 8 bases between the two germline ends. CDR1 and CDR2 (germline): MNHNS, SASEGT. CDR3 length equals 12 residues. The CDR3 loop is CASSDTGAEAFF. For the CDR3, the DNA is TGTGCCAGCAGTGATACAGGCGCTGAAGCTTTCTTT.

V usage is TRBV30 and J usage is TRBJ1-6, with 9 nucleotides matching TRBD1. The germline gives CDR1 GTSNPN, CDR2 SVGIG (reference sequence). Trimming removed 1 base from V and 7 bases from J; junction bases left unmatched: 5. The CDR3 is 15 amino acids. This CDR3 is CAWSGPGQGNSPLHF. The CDR3 DNA reads TGTGCCTGGAGTGGTCCGGGACAGGGAAATTCACCCCTCCACTTT.

The gene calls are TRBV7-6 and TRBJ1-1, with D unresolved. Trimming removed 5 bases at V and 5 bases at J, with 12 bases between. The CDR3 has 13 residues. CDR1 is SGHVS and CDR2 is FNYEAQ in the germline V gene. The CDR3 spells CASSPGRLTEAFF. DNA for the CDR3: TGTGCCAGCAGCCCGGGGAGGTTGACTGAAGCTTTCTTT.

This sequence joins TRBV10-3 and TRBJ1-5; D uncertain. This CDR3 has 14 residues. Germline V lookup: CDR1 ENHRY, CDR2 SYGVKD. V lost 6 bases to trimming and J lost 2 bases, with 11 bases between them. The chain's CDR3 is CAISENTGNQPQHF. For the CDR3, the DNA is TGTGCCATCAGCGAAAACACCGGCAATCAGCCCCAGCATTTT.

CDR3 protein: CASSRLDGASNSPLHF. The CDR3 coding sequence is TGTGCCAGCAGCCGATTGGATGGGGCATCGAATTCACCCCTCCACTTT. The J gene is TRBJ1-6, the V gene TRBV3-1 (or the pseudogene TRBV3-2), with D tentatively TRBD1 (5 bases). The CDR3 consists of 16 residues. Germline-derived CDR1 and CDR2 are LGHDT and YNNKEL (reference sequence). Trimming took off 4 bases at V and 7 bases at J, with 17 bases between the two ends.

The V gene is TRBV5-6, the J gene TRBJ2-7; D unclear. From germline, CDR1 is SGHDT and CDR2 YYEEEE. V lost 1 base and J lost 8, with 16 bases in between. The CDR3 covers 14 residues. The CDR3 reads CASSLRPGSTKQYF. In DNA, the CDR3 is TGTGCCAGCAGCTTGAGGCCGGGTTCTACGAAGCAGTACTTC.

With regard to this clone: Other DNA sequences from this sample encode an identical CDR3 as well. The V call is TRBV3-1 (or the pseudogene TRBV3-2), the J call TRBJ2-7; no clear D gene. Per the germline V gene, CDR1 is LGHDT and CDR2 is YNNKEL (reference sequence). The V end was cut by 3 bases, the J end by 6 bases, with 9 bases between. The CDR3 consists of 12 residues. The chain's CDR3 is CASSQVSGEQYF. The CDR3 DNA reads as TGTGCCAGCAGCCAGGTCTCGGGCGAGCAGTACTTC.

The chain links TRBV11-1 to TRBJ2-4; 11 positions match TRBD2. This CDR3 comprises 16 residues. V lost 5 bases and J lost 0; bases outside the gene matches: 3. In germline, CDR1 is SGHAT, CDR2 FQDESV (reference sequence). The CDR3 reads CASSPLAGVAKNIQYF. In DNA, the CDR3 is TGTGCCAGCAGCCCACTAGCGGGGGTAGCCAAAAACATTCAGTACTTC.

CDR3 bases: TGTGCCTACGACGGACACTCGAACACTGAAGCTTTCTTT. Amino acids: CAYDGHSNTEAFF. This chain joins TRBV30 and TRBJ1-1; D may be TRBD1 (5 bases). This CDR3 spans 13 amino acids. The V and J ends lost 7 bases and 1 base respectively, with 13 bases between them. Germline V CDR1 and CDR2: GTSNPN, SVGIG (reference sequence).

The sample holds one count of this clone. The J gene is TRBJ2-3, the V gene TRBV3-1 (or the pseudogene TRBV3-2), with D tentatively TRBD1 (5 bases). The CDR3 covers 15 residues. Trimming pared 4 bases from V and 1 base from J, leaving 12 bases between. Germline V gene sequence: CDR1 LGHDT, CDR2 YNNKEL (reference sequence). CDR3 sequence reads: CASSPLGVRTDTQYF. CDR3 DNA sequence: TGTGCCAGCAGCCCGCTAGGGGTGCGCACAGATACGCAGTATTTT.

The genes are TRBV21-1 and TRBJ2-7; the listed D gene, TRBD1, was not tested against the DNA. TRBV21-1 has pseudogene status. The CDR3 extends over 16 amino acids. The CDR3 DNA follows: TGTGCCAGCAGCAAAGCTGACAGACCCGAACTACCCGAGCAGTACTTC. Residues: CASSKADRPELPEQYF.

The chain is built from TRBV4-2 and TRBJ2-1; TRBD2 agrees at 10 bases. The ends lost 0 bases at V and 7 bases at J; junction bases unmatched: 6. CDR1 is LGHNA, CDR2 YNFKEQ, per germline. CDR3 length: 16 amino acids. The CDR3 bases are TGTGCCAGCAGCCAAGAGGGAGCGGGGGGGGTAAATGAGCAGTTCTTC. Amino acid sequence: CASSQEGAGGVNEQFF.

The genes are TRBV3-1 (or the pseudogene TRBV3-2) and TRBJ2-7, with 8 bases identical to TRBD1. After removal of 6 bases from V and 0 bases from J, the junction contained 7 bases not matched to a gene. CDR3 length: 15 residues. CDR1 is LGHDT and CDR2 is YNNKEL in the germline V gene (reference sequence). The CDR3 protein is CASRPRTGSSYEQYF. The CDR3 DNA reads as TGTGCCAGCAGACCCAGGACAGGGAGCTCCTACGAGCAGTACTTC.

The gene calls are TRBV6-5 and TRBJ2-3, with D maybe TRBD2 (5 bases). The germline gives CDR1 MNHEY, CDR2 SVGAGI. V was pared by 11 bases and J by 1 base, with 10 bases between. The CDR3 totals 12 residues. The CDR3 here is CAGGFGTDTQYF. CDR3 in DNA: TGTGCCGGCGGGTTTGGCACAGATACGCAGTATTTT.

V usage is TRBV21-1 and J usage is TRBJ1-1; the table's D call, TRBD1, has no DNA check behind it. TRBV21-1 has pseudogene status. This CDR3 region has 15 residues. The DNA for the CDR3 is TGTGCCAGCAGCCACTCCTCGGACAGGCGCTCTGAAGCTTTCTTT. Amino acid sequence: CASSHSSDRRSEAFF.

The chain employs TRBV30 and TRBJ2-2; D is undetermined. CDR1 GTSNPN and CDR2 SVGIG come from the germline V gene (reference sequence). CDR3 length: 13 amino acids. Trimming pared 1 base from V and 4 bases from J, leaving 7 bases between. The CDR3 spells CAWSALRTGELFF. In DNA, the CDR3 is TGTGCCTGGAGTGCTCTCCGCACCGGGGAGCTGTTTTTT.

The V and J genes are TRBV27 and TRBJ2-3; possibly TRBD2 for D (5 bases). Trimming pared 7 bases from V and 1 base from J, leaving 18 bases between. This CDR3 contains 16 residues. CDR1 and CDR2 (germline): MNHEY, SMNVEV (reference sequence). The CDR3 sequence: CASKPLAREGTDTQYF. In DNA form, the CDR3 reads TGTGCCAGCAAACCCCTAGCTCGAGAGGGCACAGATACGCAGTATTTT.

This clone came up once. The chain recombines TRBV19 with TRBJ1-6, with TRBD1 as a possible D gene (6 bases). The germline gives CDR1 LNHDA, CDR2 SQIVND (reference sequence). The V end was cut by 3 bases, the J end by 8 bases, with 11 bases between. The CDR3 consists of 14 residues. The chain's CDR3 is CASSISGTHSPLHF. CDR3 DNA sequence: TGTGCCAGTAGTATCTCGGGGACACATTCACCCCTCCACTTT.

This sequence joins TRBV7-2 and TRBJ1-6; D remains unclear. Germline V gene sequence: CDR1 SGHTA, CDR2 FQGNSA. V lost 5 bases and J lost 10, with 18 bases in between. CDR3 length equals 15 residues. CDR3 nucleotides: TGTGCCAGCAGCCCGATCGTGGGTGCGGGGTCACCCCTCCACTTT. It is translated as CASSPIVGAGSPLHF.

The chain recombines TRBV29-1 with TRBJ1-3, with D perhaps matching TRBD1 (5 bases). The CDR3 has 12 residues. V dropped 5 bases and J dropped 3 bases, with 8 bases sitting between them. Germline lookup yields CDR1 SQVTM and CDR2 ANQGSEA. The DNA of the CDR3 is TGCAGCGTTTCAGGGAATGGAAACACCATATATTTT. This codes for CSVSGNGNTIYF.